This TCR beta chain was sequenced in a study of T cell repertoires in aging, cancer and after chemotherapy. Study context: Donor ages fell into six groups from 30 or younger up to 70 or older.

The CDR3 sequence is 15 residues long. Germline V gene data show CDR1 as LGHNA and CDR2 as YSLEER. Between the trimmed V and J ends, which lost 1 base and 7 bases, there was a span of 16 bases. This clonotype appeared a few times. Its antigen is not known. Peripheral blood genomic DNA, not sorted cells or RNA, was the template. A mixed TRB-A/B primer pool amplified rearranged TRB by multiplex touch-down PCR. TCRdb independently ran MiXCR on the multiplex PCR reads; one entry per CDR3 protein. Among thousands of distinct CDR3 sequences listed, under 30% were seen once. Findings and caveats of the study: Across the chemotherapy interval, each cancer cohort showed higher median generation probability, suggesting thymic rebound. Untreated cancer patients had significantly lower blood TCR diversity than age-matched healthy donors. Loss of evenness, beyond lost richness, contributed to age-related TCR diversity decline in cancer patients.

The clonotype was recovered from a human donor with a solid tumor. The sequencing input was blood. This chain uses TRBV4-3 with TRBJ1-2; D possibly corresponds to TRBD1 (5 bases). In nucleotides, the CDR3 is TGCGCCAGCAGCCAAGTTGCACAGCCGGGGGGTGGCTACACCTTC. Amino acids: CASSQVAQPGGGYTF.